The clone carrying this T cell receptor beta chain was seen more than once but under ten times. What it binds is not known. These data are taken from a study of T cell repertoires in cytomegalovirus infection. Study-wide context: Public TCR beta signatures were indicative of both CMV infection and a matching HLA type. Study-wide results and caveats: In two of eight donors, the top clonotype was HLA-C-restricted CMV-specific.

The V gene lost 4 bases and the J gene lost 6 bases, with 19 bases spanning the gap. This CDR3 region has 15 residues. From germline, CDR1 is SEHNR and CDR2 FQNEAQ (reference sequence). TCRdb reprocessed the reads via MiXCR and lists one record per CDR3 protein. The sample lists over 150,000 distinct CDR3 sequences, approximately 15% occurring once. The gene calls are TRBV7-9 and TRBJ2-7, with D uncertain. The sequenced sample was PBMCs. This receptor was obtained from a human donor in good health (CMV status not recorded). Some clones in this sample may be carry-over from other donors' samples. CDR3 protein: CASSSTPGDAFEQYF. As DNA, the CDR3 is TGTGCCAGCAGCTCAACCCCAGGCGATGCCTTCGAGCAGTACTTC.